This T cell receptor beta chain was sequenced for a study of Graves' ophthalmopathy and Graves' hyperthyroidism. Transcripts of RNA were the source for amplifying TCR beta CDR3 regions. An initial RT-PCR round employing HTBI primers preceded a second-round multiplex PCR. MiXCR was run by TCRdb on the multiplex PCR reads, yielding one entry per CDR3 protein. In the table there are about 1.2 million distinct CDR3 sequences, 35% to 40% of which are singletons. General study points: The majority of expanded thyroid clonotypes above 0.001 frequency also occurred in blood. The model flagged ophthalmopathy progression at 65% to 71% sensitivity and around 72% specificity.

Comment on this clonotype: Antigen specificity is unknown.

Other autoimmune diseases, uncontrolled infections, pregnancy or lactation excluded patients from enrollment. Diagnostic conclusions were grounded in clinical symptoms, serum thyroxine, TRAb, thyroid ultrasound and orbital computed tomography. The material sequenced was peripheral blood or thyroid tissue (not recorded which). This sequence was found in an adult man with Graves' hyperthyroidism.

CDR3 sequence: CATSRGEDSQPQHF. The CDR3 region has the DNA TGTGCCACCAGCAGAGGGGAGGACAGTCAGCCCCAGCATTTT. The genes are TRBV15 and TRBJ1-5; maybe TRBD1 (6 bases). The CDR3 is 14 residues long. CDR1 LNHNV and CDR2 YYDKDF come from the germline V gene (reference sequence). V gave up 1 base and J gave up 6 bases, with 10 bases separating them.